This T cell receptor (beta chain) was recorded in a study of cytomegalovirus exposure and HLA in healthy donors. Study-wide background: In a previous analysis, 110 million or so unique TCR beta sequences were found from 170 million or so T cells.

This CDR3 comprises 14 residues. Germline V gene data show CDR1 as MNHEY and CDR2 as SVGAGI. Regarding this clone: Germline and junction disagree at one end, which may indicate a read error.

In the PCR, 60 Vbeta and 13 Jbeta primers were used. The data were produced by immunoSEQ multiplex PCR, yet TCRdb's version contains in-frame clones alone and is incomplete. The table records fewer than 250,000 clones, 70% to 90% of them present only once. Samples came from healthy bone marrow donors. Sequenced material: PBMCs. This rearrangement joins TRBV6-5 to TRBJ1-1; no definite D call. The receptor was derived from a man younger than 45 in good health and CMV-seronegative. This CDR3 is CVSSSTLGGTEAFF. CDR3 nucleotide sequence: TGTGTCAGCAGTTCGACCCTTGGAGGGACTGAAGCTTTCTTT.